This is a list of T cell receptor beta chains from one sample in a study of T cell changes during pregnancy in multiple sclerosis. Only in-frame clones appear in the TCRdb table, and some are missing; sequencing was by immunoSEQ multiplex PCR. The table lists around 30,000 clones, about 91% of them singletons. The source was CD8+ T cells from peripheral blood mononuclear cells, collected before pregnancy. All receptors derive from a female donor with multiple sclerosis, enrolled in a pregnancy study. Each CDR3 is given with its conserved first and last residue. The D gene is left open where the match is weak.

V,D,J,CDR3,DNA
TRBV5-8,TRBD2,TRBJ2-7,CASSSWGGSGYEQYF,TGTGCCAGCTCCTCTTGGGGGGGGTCTGGCTACGAGCAGTACTTC
TRBV7-2,TRBD1,TRBJ1-6,CASSLVLLTGSYNSPLHF,TGTGCCAGCAGCTTAGTCCTCTTGACAGGGTCCTATAATTCACCCCTCCACTTT
TRBV11-2,.,TRBJ2-7,CASSLDLSRVYEQYF,TGTGCCAGCAGCTTAGATCTCTCCAGGGTCTACGAGCAGTACTTC
TRBV7-8,.,TRBJ1-5,CASSPEGVGNQPQHF,TGTGCCAGCAGCCCCGAGGGGGTGGGCAATCAGCCCCAGCATTTT
TRBV27,TRBD2,TRBJ2-7,CASSGVGGGTYEQYF,TGTGCCAGCAGTGGGGTGGGCGGGGGAACCTACGAGCAGTACTTC
TRBV7-8,TRBD1,TRBJ1-1,CASRRGQGHTEAFF,TGTGCCAGCAGAAGGGGACAGGGGCACACTGAAGCTTTCTTT
TRBV4-1,.,TRBJ1-6,CASSQEANLGISPLHF,TGCGCCAGCAGCCAAGAAGCGAATTTAGGTATTTCACCCCTCCACTTT
TRBV5-5,.,TRBJ1-2,CASSFKGNYGYTF,TGTGCCAGCAGCTTTAAGGGGAACTATGGCTACACCTTC
TRBV15,.,TRBJ2-3,CATSNARGTDTQYF,TGTGCCACCAGCAATGCGAGAGGCACAGATACGCAGTATTTT
TRBV25-1,.,TRBJ1-2,CASSFPGASNYGYTF,TGTGCCAGCAGTTTTCCAGGGGCGTCGAACTATGGCTACACCTTC
TRBV5-6,TRBD2,TRBJ2-1,CASSLDGGSEQFF,TGTGCCAGCAGCTTGGACGGCGGGAGTGAGCAGTTCTTC
TRBV4-1,.,TRBJ1-2,CASSRPGANYGYTF,TGCGCCAGCAGCCGACCGGGAGCTAACTATGGCTACACCTTC
TRBV11-2,.,TRBJ2-3,CASSSETRMDTQYF,TGTGCCAGCAGCTCCGAAACTAGAATGGATACGCAGTATTTT
TRBV10-3,.,TRBJ2-5,CAISHHPDSLRETQYF,TGTGCCATCAGCCACCACCCGGACAGCCTTCGAGAGACCCAGTACTTC